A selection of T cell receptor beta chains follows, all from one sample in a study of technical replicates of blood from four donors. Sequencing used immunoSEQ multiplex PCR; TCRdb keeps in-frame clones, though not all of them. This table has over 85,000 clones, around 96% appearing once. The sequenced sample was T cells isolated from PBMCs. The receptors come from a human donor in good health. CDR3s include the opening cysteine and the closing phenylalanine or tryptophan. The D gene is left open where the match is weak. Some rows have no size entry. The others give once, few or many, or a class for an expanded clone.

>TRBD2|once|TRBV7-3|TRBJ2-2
CASSLRPGLGTGELFF
TGTGCCAGCAGCTTACGCCCGGGACTAGGAACCGGGGAGCTGTTTTTT
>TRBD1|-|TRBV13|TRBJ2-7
CASSSGQGRNEQYF
TGTGCCAGCAGCTCCGGACAGGGGAGGAACGAGCAGTACTTC
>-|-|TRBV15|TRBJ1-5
CATGGGGGYSNQPQHF
TGTGCCACAGGGGGTGGGGGGGGGTATAGCAATCAGCCCCAGCATTTT
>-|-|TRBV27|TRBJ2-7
CASSLLGTYEQYF
TGTGCCAGCAGTTTACTTGGCACCTACGAGCAGTACTTC
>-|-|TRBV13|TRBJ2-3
CASSPHGDTQYF
TGTGCCAGCAGCCCCCACGGGGATACGCAGTATTTT
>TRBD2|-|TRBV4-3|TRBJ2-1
CASSQDGGGTSGFNEQFF
TGCGCCAGCAGCCAAGACGGGGGGGGGACTAGCGGGTTCAATGAGCAGTTCTTC
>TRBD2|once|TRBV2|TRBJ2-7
CASTAGGNSYEQYF
TGTGCCAGCACGGCGGGAGGGAACTCCTACGAGCAGTACTTC
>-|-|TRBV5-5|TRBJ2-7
CASSVIRGGYEQYF
TGTGCCAGCAGCGTAATACGAGGCGGCTACGAGCAGTACTTC
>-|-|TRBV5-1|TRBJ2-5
CASSFGLETQYF
TGCGCCAGCAGCTTTGGACTTGAGACCCAGTACTTC
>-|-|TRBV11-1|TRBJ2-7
CASSLGRLAYEQYF
TGTGCCAGCAGCTTAGGGAGACTGGCCTACGAGCAGTACTTC
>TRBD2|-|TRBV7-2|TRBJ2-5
CASRLHSGIQETQYF
TGTGCCAGCCGATTACATAGCGGGATCCAAGAGACCCAGTACTTC
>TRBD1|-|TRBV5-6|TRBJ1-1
CASSLHSQGAFTEAFF
TGTGCCAGCAGCTTGCACTCACAGGGGGCCTTCACTGAAGCTTTCTTT
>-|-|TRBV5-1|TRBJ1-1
CASSLRGRGGNTEAFF
TGCGCCAGCAGCTTGAGAGGAAGGGGGGGGAACACTGAAGCTTTCTTT
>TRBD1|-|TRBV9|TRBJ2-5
CASSTGQGELETQYF
TGTGCCAGCAGCACGGGACAGGGGGAATTGGAGACCCAGTACTTC
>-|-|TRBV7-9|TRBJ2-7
CASSYSGQRHPYEQYF
TGTGCCAGCAGCTATTCCGGACAGCGCCATCCCTACGAGCAGTACTTC
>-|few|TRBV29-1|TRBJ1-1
CSVGLGRDTEAFF
TGCAGCGTTGGGCTAGGGAGGGACACTGAAGCTTTCTTT
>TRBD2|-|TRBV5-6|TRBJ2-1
CASSLRLALDNEQFF
TGTGCCAGCAGCTTGCGACTAGCTCTCGACAATGAGCAGTTCTTC
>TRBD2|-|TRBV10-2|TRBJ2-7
CASSEAGVSYEQYF
TGCGCCAGCAGTGAAGCGGGAGTATCCTACGAGCAGTACTTC
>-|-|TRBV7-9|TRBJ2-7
CASSINSDSYEQYF
TGTGCCAGCAGCATAAATAGCGATTCCTACGAGCAGTACTTC
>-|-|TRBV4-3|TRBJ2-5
CASSQGGLQETQYF
TGCGCCAGCAGCCAAGGGGGACTCCAAGAGACCCAGTACTTC
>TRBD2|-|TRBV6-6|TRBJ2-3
CASSYGGGTSGDTQYF
TGTGCCAGCAGTTACGGTGGCGGGACTAGCGGAGATACGCAGTATTTT
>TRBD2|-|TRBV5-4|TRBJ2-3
CASSSGGFGDTQYF
TGTGCCAGCAGCTCGGGAGGATTTGGGGATACGCAGTATTTT
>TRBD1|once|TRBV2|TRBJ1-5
CASSASGTGVGQPQHF
TGTGCCAGCAGCGCCTCCGGGACAGGGGTGGGACAGCCCCAGCATTTT
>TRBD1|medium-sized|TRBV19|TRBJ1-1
CASSMGDRMNTEAFF
TGTGCCAGTAGTATGGGGGACAGGATGAACACTGAAGCTTTCTTT
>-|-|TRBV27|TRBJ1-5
CASRGSGNQPQHF
TGTGCCAGCAGGGGCTCGGGAAATCAGCCCCAGCATTTT
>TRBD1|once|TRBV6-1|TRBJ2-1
CASSQTGGVYNEQFF
TGTGCCAGCAGTCAGACAGGGGGCGTTTACAATGAGCAGTTCTTC
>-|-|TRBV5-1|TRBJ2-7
CASSLGGPYEQYF
TGCGCCAGCAGCTTGGGAGGGCCCTACGAGCAGTACTTC
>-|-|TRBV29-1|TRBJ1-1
CSVLEPTMNTEAFF
TGCAGCGTTCTTGAGCCGACAATGAACACTGAAGCTTTCTTT
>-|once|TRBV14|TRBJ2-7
CASSRLFLSYEQYF
TGTGCCAGCAGCCGACTGTTCTTGTCCTACGAGCAGTACTTC
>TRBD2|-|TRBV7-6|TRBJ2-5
CASSFTAWRETQETQYF
TGTGCCAGCAGCTTCACGGCCTGGCGGGAGACCCAAGAGACCCAGTACTTC
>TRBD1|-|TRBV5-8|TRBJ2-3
CASSLSDRVADTRYF
TGTGCCAGCAGCTTGAGTGACAGGGTGGCAGATACGCGGTATTTT
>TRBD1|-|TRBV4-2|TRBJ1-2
CASSQEGTGISLIYGYTF
TGTGCCAGCAGCCAAGAGGGGACAGGGATATCCCTCATCTATGGCTACACCTTC
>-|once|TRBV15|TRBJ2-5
CATSRVRVPQETQYF
TGTGCCACCAGCAGAGTCAGGGTACCCCAAGAGACCCAGTACTTC
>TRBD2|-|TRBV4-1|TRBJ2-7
CASSQVGGRGFLWEQYF
TGCGCCAGCAGCCAAGTTGGCGGGAGGGGATTTCTATGGGAGCAGTACTTC
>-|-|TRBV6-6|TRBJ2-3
CASSYLRADTQYF
TGTGCCAGCAGTTACCTCAGGGCCGATACGCAGTATTTT
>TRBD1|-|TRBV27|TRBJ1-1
CASRPDRGLEAFF
TGTGCCAGCAGGCCCGACAGGGGTCTTGAAGCTTTCTTT
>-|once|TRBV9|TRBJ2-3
CASSVLGPGDTQYF
TGTGCCAGCAGCGTACTAGGACCAGGGGATACGCAGTATTTT
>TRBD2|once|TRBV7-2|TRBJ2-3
CASSFRLAGGTDTQYF
TGTGCCAGCAGCTTTAGACTAGCGGGAGGCACAGATACGCAGTATTTT
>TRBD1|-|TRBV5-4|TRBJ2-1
CASSLADRGFNEQFF
TGTGCCAGCAGCTTGGCGGACAGGGGATTCAATGAGCAGTTCTTC
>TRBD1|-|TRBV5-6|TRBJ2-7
CASSFGTGFYEQYF
TGTGCCAGCAGCTTCGGGACAGGGTTCTACGAGCAGTACTTC
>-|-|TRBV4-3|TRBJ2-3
CASSQDSPSTDTQYF
TGCGCCAGCAGCCAAGATTCCCCTAGCACAGATACGCAGTATTTT
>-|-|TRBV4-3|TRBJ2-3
CASSQGTSRDTQYF
TGCGCCAGCAGCCAAGGTACTAGCAGAGATACGCAGTATTTT
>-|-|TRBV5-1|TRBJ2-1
CASSQRWRGPSSYNEQFF
TGCGCCAGCAGTCAAAGGTGGAGGGGCCCGAGCTCCTACAATGAGCAGTTCTTC
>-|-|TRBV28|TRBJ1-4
CASSLLGTLNEKLFF
TGTGCCAGCAGTTTATTGGGGACATTGAATGAAAAACTGTTTTTT
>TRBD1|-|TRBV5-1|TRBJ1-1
CASSKRQGFSTEAFF
TGCGCCAGCAGCAAAAGACAGGGTTTCAGCACTGAAGCTTTCTTT
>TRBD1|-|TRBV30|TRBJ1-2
CAWSAGTGKDTF
TGTGCCTGGAGTGCCGGGACAGGGAAGGACACCTTC
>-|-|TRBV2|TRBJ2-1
CASSVWEGAYNEQFF
TGTGCCAGCAGTGTTTGGGAAGGGGCCTACAATGAGCAGTTCTTC
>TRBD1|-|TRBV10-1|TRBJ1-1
CASSGGTALAFF
TGCGCCAGCAGTGGCGGGACAGCCTTGGCTTTCTTT
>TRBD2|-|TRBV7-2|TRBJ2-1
CASSFWASGPNEQFF
TGTGCCAGCAGCTTTTGGGCTAGCGGACCAAATGAGCAGTTCTTC
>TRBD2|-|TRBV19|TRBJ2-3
CASRASGGTTDTQYF
TGTGCCAGTAGGGCTAGCGGGGGAACCACAGATACGCAGTATTTT
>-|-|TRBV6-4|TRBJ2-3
CASSEQVLGTDTQYF
TGTGCCAGCAGTGAACAGGTGTTGGGCACAGATACGCAGTATTTT
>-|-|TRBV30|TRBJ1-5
CAWRKGVDQPQHF
TGTGCCTGGAGAAAAGGGGTAGATCAGCCCCAGCATTTT
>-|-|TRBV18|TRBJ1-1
CASSPSYGGMNTEAFF
TGTGCCAGCTCACCGTCGTACGGGGGAATGAACACTGAAGCTTTCTTT
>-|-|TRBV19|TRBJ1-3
CASSSQGRSASSGNTIYF
TGTGCCAGTAGCTCGCAGGGAAGATCTGCCTCCTCTGGAAACACCATATATTTT
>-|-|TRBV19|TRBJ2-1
CASSIDLLGNGEQFF
TGTGCCAGTAGTATAGATCTCCTTGGTAACGGTGAGCAGTTCTTC